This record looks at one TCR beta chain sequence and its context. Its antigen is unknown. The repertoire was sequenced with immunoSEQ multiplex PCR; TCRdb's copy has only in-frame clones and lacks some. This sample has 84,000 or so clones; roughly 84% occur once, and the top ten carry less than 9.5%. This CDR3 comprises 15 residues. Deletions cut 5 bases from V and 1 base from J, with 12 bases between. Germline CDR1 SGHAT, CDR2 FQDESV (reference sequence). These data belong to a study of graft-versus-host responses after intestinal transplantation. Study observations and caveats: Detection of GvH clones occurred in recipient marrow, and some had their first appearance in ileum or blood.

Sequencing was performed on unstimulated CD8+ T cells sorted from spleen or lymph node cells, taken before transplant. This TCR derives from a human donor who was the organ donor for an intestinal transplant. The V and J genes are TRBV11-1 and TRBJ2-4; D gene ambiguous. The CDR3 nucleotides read TGTGCCAGCAGCCGACCCGGATTTGCCAAAAACATTCAGTACTTC. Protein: CASSRPGFAKNIQYF.